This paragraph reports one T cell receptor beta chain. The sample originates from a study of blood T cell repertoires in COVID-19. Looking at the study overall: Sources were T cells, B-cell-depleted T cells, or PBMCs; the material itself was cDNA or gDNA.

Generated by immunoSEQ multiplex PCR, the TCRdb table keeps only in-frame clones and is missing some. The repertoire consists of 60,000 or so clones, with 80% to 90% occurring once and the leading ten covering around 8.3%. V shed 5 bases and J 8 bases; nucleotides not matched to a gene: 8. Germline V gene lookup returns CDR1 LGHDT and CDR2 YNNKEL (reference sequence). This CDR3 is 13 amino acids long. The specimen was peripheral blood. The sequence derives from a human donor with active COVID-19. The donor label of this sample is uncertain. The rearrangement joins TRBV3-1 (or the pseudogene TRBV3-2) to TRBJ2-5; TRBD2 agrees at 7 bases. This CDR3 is CASSSPSGGTQYF. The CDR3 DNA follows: TGTGCCAGCAGCTCCCCTTCGGGGGGTACCCAGTACTTC.